Listed below are T cell receptor beta chains from one sample, sequenced in a study of sequential checkpoint blockade in melanoma. Using immunoSEQ multiplex PCR, the repertoire was profiled, and TCRdb retains in-frame clones only, with some absent. This sample has about 3,800 clones, with approximately 25% found just once. The material was tumor tissue (inferred from file names), obtained from a patient given nivolumab and ipilimumab in sequence. All receptors derive from a human donor with melanoma. Both conserved end residues are part of each CDR3. A D gene is named only where the DNA matches it firmly. Clone size is not always given. Where it is, it says once, few, many or a class for expanded clones.

d_call: -
cdr3_length: 12
clone_size: -
v_call: TRBV29-1
j_call: TRBJ2-7
cdr3_aa: CSVGTPSYEQYF
cdr3_nt: TGCAGCGTGGGCACACCCTCCTACGAGCAGTACTTC

d_call: TRBD2
cdr3_length: 15
clone_size: many
v_call: TRBV6-8
j_call: TRBJ2-3
cdr3_aa: CAIGGGLAGSDTQYF
cdr3_nt: TGTGCCATCGGGGGGGGACTAGCGGGATCGGATACGCAGTATTTT

d_call: TRBD2
cdr3_length: 16
clone_size: -
v_call: TRBV19
j_call: TRBJ2-1
cdr3_aa: CASSLRSGSSYNEQFF
cdr3_nt: TGTGCCAGTAGTCTCCGGAGCGGGAGCTCCTACAATGAGCAGTTCTTC

d_call: TRBD2
cdr3_length: 19
clone_size: once
v_call: TRBV12-5
j_call: TRBJ2-5
cdr3_aa: CASGLNRDGRLAGKETQYF
cdr3_nt: TGTGCTAGTGGTTTGAACAGGGATGGGAGACTAGCGGGAAAAGAGACCCAGTACTTC

d_call: -
cdr3_length: 15
clone_size: -
v_call: TRBV30
j_call: TRBJ1-6
cdr3_aa: CAWSEQGTYNSPLHF
cdr3_nt: TGTGCCTGGAGCGAACAGGGAACCTATAATTCACCCCTCCACTTT

d_call: -
cdr3_length: 13
clone_size: -
v_call: TRBV19
j_call: TRBJ1-3
cdr3_aa: CASSTLRPNTIYF
cdr3_nt: TGTGCCAGTAGTACCCTTCGGCCAAACACCATATATTTT

d_call: -
cdr3_length: 13
clone_size: -
v_call: TRBV29-1
j_call: TRBJ1-6
cdr3_aa: CSVRSAYNSPLHF
cdr3_nt: TGCAGCGTTCGATCGGCTTATAATTCACCCCTCCACTTT

d_call: TRBD2
cdr3_length: 15
clone_size: -
v_call: TRBV25-1
j_call: TRBJ2-3
cdr3_aa: CASRLAGGSTDTQYF
cdr3_nt: TGTGCCAGCAGACTAGCGGGAGGGAGCACAGATACGCAGTATTTT

d_call: -
cdr3_length: 14
clone_size: -
v_call: TRBV6-8
j_call: TRBJ2-1
cdr3_aa: CASSLAGIRNEQFF
cdr3_nt: TGTGCCAGCAGTCTCGCGGGAATTAGGAATGAGCAGTTCTTC

d_call: TRBD2
cdr3_length: 19
clone_size: many
v_call: TRBV4-1
j_call: TRBJ2-1
cdr3_aa: CASSHPGLAGGPENNEQFF
cdr3_nt: TGCGCCAGCAGCCATCCCGGACTAGCGGGAGGGCCGGAAAACAATGAGCAGTTCTTC

d_call: TRBD2
cdr3_length: 16
clone_size: medium-sized
v_call: TRBV6-8
j_call: TRBJ2-3
cdr3_aa: CASSGERETSTDTQYF
cdr3_nt: TGTGCCAGCAGTGGGGAGCGGGAGACCAGCACAGATACGCAGTATTTT

d_call: -
cdr3_length: 13
clone_size: -
v_call: TRBV6-8
j_call: TRBJ2-7
cdr3_aa: CASRGGSSYEQYF
cdr3_nt: TGTGCCAGCAGAGGTGGGAGCTCCTACGAGCAGTACTTC

d_call: TRBD1
cdr3_length: 14
clone_size: -
v_call: TRBV6-8
j_call: TRBJ2-3
cdr3_aa: CAGERTGSTDTQYF
cdr3_nt: TGTGCCGGGGAGAGGACAGGGAGCACAGATACGCAGTATTTT

d_call: TRBD1
cdr3_length: 16
clone_size: few
v_call: TRBV4-1
j_call: TRBJ2-1
cdr3_aa: CASSPAGTGGTREQFF
cdr3_nt: TGCGCCAGCAGCCCGGCCGGGACAGGGGGAACGCGCGAGCAGTTCTTC

d_call: TRBD1
cdr3_length: 14
clone_size: once
v_call: TRBV5-1
j_call: TRBJ2-7
cdr3_aa: CASSYGTGSNEQYF
cdr3_nt: TGCGCCAGCAGCTATGGGACAGGGTCCAACGAGCAGTACTTC

d_call: TRBD2
cdr3_length: 18
clone_size: -
v_call: TRBV18
j_call: TRBJ2-2
cdr3_aa: CASSPPLGLAVGAGELFF
cdr3_nt: TGTGCCAGCTCACCGCCGTTGGGACTAGCGGTCGGCGCCGGGGAGCTGTTTTTT

d_call: TRBD1
cdr3_length: 15
clone_size: many
v_call: TRBV11-3
j_call: TRBJ2-7
cdr3_aa: CASSFNQGAPYEQYF
cdr3_nt: TGTGCCAGCAGCTTTAACCAGGGGGCCCCCTACGAGCAGTACTTC

d_call: -
cdr3_length: 12
clone_size: -
v_call: TRBV29-1
j_call: TRBJ1-2
cdr3_aa: CSVEGWPSLYTF
cdr3_nt: TGCAGCGTTGAAGGATGGCCTTCACTTTACACCTTC

d_call: TRBD1
cdr3_length: 19
clone_size: few
v_call: TRBV4-1
j_call: TRBJ1-1
cdr3_aa: CASNVAPLRQGARNTEAFF
cdr3_nt: TGCGCCAGCAACGTAGCTCCTCTTCGACAGGGGGCTCGGAACACTGAAGCTTTCTTT

d_call: -
cdr3_length: 14
clone_size: few
v_call: TRBV5-1
j_call: TRBJ2-5
cdr3_aa: CASSLGAGQETQYF
cdr3_nt: TGCGCCAGCAGCTTGGGCGCGGGTCAAGAGACCCAGTACTTC

d_call: -
cdr3_length: 14
clone_size: many
v_call: TRBV11-3
j_call: TRBJ1-5
cdr3_aa: CASTLHGFDQPQHF
cdr3_nt: TGTGCCAGCACCCTCCATGGGTTCGATCAGCCCCAGCATTTT

d_call: -
cdr3_length: 16
clone_size: few
v_call: TRBV30
j_call: TRBJ2-6
cdr3_aa: CAWSVSMSSGANVLTF
cdr3_nt: TGTGCCTGGAGTGTTTCGATGAGCTCTGGGGCCAACGTCCTGACTTTC

d_call: -
cdr3_length: 14
clone_size: -
v_call: TRBV18
j_call: TRBJ1-2
cdr3_aa: CASSRDFTGTGYTF
cdr3_nt: TGTGCCAGCTCACGAGACTTTACAGGGACTGGCTACACCTTC

d_call: TRBD2
cdr3_length: 15
clone_size: many
v_call: TRBV11-3
j_call: TRBJ2-1
cdr3_aa: CASSLDNGLAVEQFF
cdr3_nt: TGTGCCAGCAGCTTAGACAATGGACTAGCTGTTGAGCAGTTCTTC

d_call: TRBD1
cdr3_length: 14
clone_size: -
v_call: TRBV9
j_call: TRBJ2-2
cdr3_aa: CASRGQGASGELFF
cdr3_nt: TGTGCCAGCAGGGGACAGGGGGCGAGCGGGGAGCTGTTTTTT

d_call: -
cdr3_length: 14
clone_size: many
v_call: TRBV2
j_call: TRBJ1-4
cdr3_aa: CASSSLGGGEKLFF
cdr3_nt: TGTGCCAGCAGTTCCTTGGGGGGCGGTGAAAAACTGTTTTTT

d_call: -
cdr3_length: 12
clone_size: -
v_call: TRBV28
j_call: TRBJ1-2
cdr3_aa: CASSLMTGGYTF
cdr3_nt: TGTGCCAGCAGTTTAATGACGGGCGGCTACACCTTC

d_call: TRBD1
cdr3_length: 11
clone_size: -
v_call: TRBV12-5
j_call: TRBJ1-2
cdr3_aa: CARRQGEGYTF
cdr3_nt: TGTGCCAGGAGACAGGGGGAGGGCTACACCTTC

d_call: -
cdr3_length: 16
clone_size: medium-sized
v_call: TRBV10-3
j_call: TRBJ2-2
cdr3_aa: CAISENPIPRRGELFF
cdr3_nt: TGTGCCATCAGTGAGAATCCTATCCCAAGGCGCGGGGAGCTGTTTTTT

d_call: TRBD1
cdr3_length: 17
clone_size: -
v_call: TRBV15
j_call: TRBJ1-2
cdr3_aa: CATSRDRVGQGATGYTF
cdr3_nt: TGTGCCACCAGCAGAGACCGAGTGGGACAGGGGGCAACGGGCTACACCTTC

d_call: -
cdr3_length: 13
clone_size: -
v_call: TRBV19
j_call: TRBJ1-3
cdr3_aa: CASSRGPGNTIYF
cdr3_nt: TGTGCCAGTAGTCGTGGGCCCGGAAACACCATATATTTT

d_call: -
cdr3_length: 13
clone_size: -
v_call: TRBV10-2
j_call: TRBJ2-3
cdr3_aa: CASSGGRTDTQYF
cdr3_nt: TGCGCCAGCAGTGGGGGGAGGACAGATACGCAGTATTTT

d_call: -
cdr3_length: 13
clone_size: -
v_call: TRBV18
j_call: TRBJ2-7
cdr3_aa: CASSPYLALEQYF
cdr3_nt: TGTGCCAGCTCACCATACTTAGCTCTCGAGCAGTACTTC

d_call: TRBD1
cdr3_length: 12
clone_size: few
v_call: TRBV6-8
j_call: TRBJ1-5
cdr3_aa: CASNLQGSPQHF
cdr3_nt: TGTGCCAGCAACCTACAGGGGTCCCCCCAGCATTTT

d_call: -
cdr3_length: 18
clone_size: -
v_call: TRBV12-5
j_call: TRBJ2-3
cdr3_aa: CASGGIGDGETRTDTQYF
cdr3_nt: TGTGCTAGTGGTGGTATAGGGGACGGTGAAACTCGCACAGATACGCAGTATTTT

d_call: TRBD1
cdr3_length: 16
clone_size: -
v_call: TRBV18
j_call: TRBJ1-5
cdr3_aa: CASSPPGQGAVQPQHF
cdr3_nt: TGTGCCAGCTCACCACCGGGACAGGGGGCCGTTCAGCCCCAGCATTTT

d_call: -
cdr3_length: 13
clone_size: many
v_call: TRBV7-1
j_call: TRBJ1-2
cdr3_aa: CASSLFSREGYTF
cdr3_nt: TGTGCCAGCAGCTTATTTTCCCGGGAGGGCTACACCTTC

d_call: TRBD1
cdr3_length: 15
clone_size: -
v_call: TRBV6-8
j_call: TRBJ1-5
cdr3_aa: CAIRKGQGSNQPQHF
cdr3_nt: TGTGCCATCAGGAAGGGACAGGGTAGCAATCAGCCCCAGCATTTT

d_call: TRBD1
cdr3_length: 13
clone_size: few
v_call: TRBV6-8
j_call: TRBJ2-7
cdr3_aa: CASSLGTAYEQYF
cdr3_nt: TGTGCCAGCAGTCTTGGGACAGCTTACGAGCAGTACTTC

d_call: TRBD1
cdr3_length: 15
clone_size: medium-sized
v_call: TRBV11-3
j_call: TRBJ1-5
cdr3_aa: CASSLGGQGDQPQHF
cdr3_nt: TGTGCCAGCAGCCTCGGGGGACAGGGAGATCAGCCCCAGCATTTT

d_call: -
cdr3_length: 15
clone_size: -
v_call: TRBV19
j_call: TRBJ1-4
cdr3_aa: CASGSDWPVNEKLFF
cdr3_nt: TGTGCCAGTGGAAGTGATTGGCCAGTTAATGAAAAACTGTTTTTT

d_call: TRBD1
cdr3_length: 19
clone_size: few
v_call: TRBV11-3
j_call: TRBJ2-5
cdr3_aa: CASSRIQLSGTGAQETQYF
cdr3_nt: TGTGCCAGCAGCCGTATCCAACTTTCCGGGACAGGGGCCCAAGAGACCCAGTACTTC

d_call: TRBD1
cdr3_length: 14
clone_size: -
v_call: TRBV19
j_call: TRBJ1-3
cdr3_aa: CASAAGGSGNTIYF
cdr3_nt: TGTGCCAGCGCAGCAGGGGGCTCTGGAAACACCATATATTTT

d_call: -
cdr3_length: 14
clone_size: -
v_call: TRBV29-1
j_call: TRBJ1-4
cdr3_aa: CSARDGGYNEKLFF
cdr3_nt: TGCAGCGCCCGAGACGGGGGTTATAATGAAAAACTGTTTTTT

d_call: -
cdr3_length: 16
clone_size: few
v_call: TRBV6-8
j_call: TRBJ2-1
cdr3_aa: CASSYPVYPFYNEQFF
cdr3_nt: TGTGCCAGCAGTTACCCCGTATATCCGTTTTACAATGAGCAGTTCTTC

d_call: -
cdr3_length: 14
clone_size: -
v_call: TRBV5-1
j_call: TRBJ2-1
cdr3_aa: CASSPKTGGNEQFF
cdr3_nt: TGCGCCAGCAGCCCAAAGACAGGCGGGAATGAGCAGTTCTTC

d_call: TRBD1
cdr3_length: 14
clone_size: many
v_call: TRBV11-3
j_call: TRBJ1-1
cdr3_aa: CASSSRTGRTEAFF
cdr3_nt: TGTGCCAGCAGCTCGAGGACAGGGCGGACTGAAGCTTTCTTT

d_call: -
cdr3_length: 14
clone_size: medium-sized
v_call: TRBV11-3
j_call: TRBJ2-3
cdr3_aa: CASSPSASTDTQYF
cdr3_nt: TGTGCCAGCAGCCCATCGGCGAGCACAGATACGCAGTATTTT

d_call: TRBD1
cdr3_length: 18
clone_size: -
v_call: TRBV11-3
j_call: TRBJ1-3
cdr3_aa: CASSPGQGPFRSGNTIYF
cdr3_nt: TGTGCCAGCAGCCCGGGACAGGGGCCTTTTCGTTCTGGAAACACCATATATTTT

d_call: TRBD1
cdr3_length: 14
clone_size: many
v_call: TRBV11-3
j_call: TRBJ1-1
cdr3_aa: CASSWDRLNTEAFF
cdr3_nt: TGTGCCAGCAGCTGGGACAGATTGAACACTGAAGCTTTCTTT

d_call: -
cdr3_length: 12
clone_size: -
v_call: TRBV30
j_call: TRBJ1-2
cdr3_aa: CAWSQHNYGYTF
cdr3_nt: TGTGCCTGGAGTCAACATAACTATGGCTACACCTTC

d_call: TRBD2
cdr3_length: 17
clone_size: many
v_call: TRBV11-3
j_call: TRBJ2-1
cdr3_aa: CASSPLGRWREDNEQFF
cdr3_nt: TGTGCCAGCAGCCCGTTAGGGAGATGGCGGGAGGACAATGAGCAGTTCTTC

d_call: TRBD1
cdr3_length: 13
clone_size: -
v_call: TRBV18
j_call: TRBJ1-2
cdr3_aa: CASSPGTGGGYTF
cdr3_nt: TGTGCCAGCTCACCAGGGACAGGGGGTGGCTACACCTTC

d_call: -
cdr3_length: 14
clone_size: -
v_call: TRBV5-1
j_call: TRBJ2-3
cdr3_aa: CASSLASRPDTQYF
cdr3_nt: TGCGCCAGCAGCTTGGCCTCACGCCCAGATACGCAGTATTTT